A single sample is the source of the 24 T cell receptor beta chains below, sequenced in a study of blood T cell repertoires in COVID-19 (dated by TCRdb to about 2020). To prepare the library, the immunoSEQ multiplex PCR assay was applied. Not all clones reach the TCRdb copy of this immuneACCESS table, which keeps in-frame sequences only. Checked studies attribute under half of the gap to unresolved V genes and leave the rest unexplained. The table for this sample lists approximately 530,000 clones; about 88% of them were counted only once. Roughly 7.3% of the sample lies in the top ten. The material sequenced was peripheral blood. These receptors originate from a woman between 45 and 65 years old with COVID-19, enrolled during active disease.

The genes are TRBV5-6 and TRBJ1-5; D not resolved. V was shortened by 4 bases and J by 3 bases, with 14 bases between the two germline ends. The CDR3 sequence is 15 residues long. Germline assignment: CDR1 SGHDT and CDR2 YYEEEE. The CDR3: CASSPDGGYNQPQHF. The CDR3, as DNA: TGTGCCAGCAGCCCAGACGGAGGTTACAATCAGCCCCAGCATTTT.

The V and J genes are TRBV19 and TRBJ1-5, with 8 bases identical to TRBD1. This CDR3 spans 14 amino acids. After removal of 6 bases from V and 7 bases from J, the junction contained 8 bases not matched to a gene. Germline CDR1 LNHDA, CDR2 SQIVND (reference sequence). The CDR3 is CASRKSTGEQPQHF. DNA of the CDR3: TGTGCCAGTAGGAAGTCGACAGGGGAACAGCCCCAGCATTTT.

V usage is TRBV18 and J usage is TRBJ1-2; a weak D match, TRBD1 (5 bases). The V end lost 3 bases, the J end lost 7 bases, and 12 bases lay between the germline ends. The CDR3 consists of 13 residues. CDR1 and CDR2 from the germline V gene are KGHSH and LQKENI. CDR3 in DNA: TGTGCCAGCTCACCGCAATCGGGGGTTGGCTACACCTTC. Amino acid sequence: CASSPQSGVGYTF.

The V gene is TRBV20-1, the J gene TRBJ2-7; 11 bases are a match to TRBD1. Germline V CDR1 and CDR2: DFQATT, SNEGSKA (reference sequence). The V gene end was trimmed by 3 bases and the J gene end by 1 base; junction bases not matched to a gene: 5. This CDR3 has 15 residues. The DNA of the CDR3 is TGCAGTGCTAGTGCCGGGACAGGGGGTTCCTACGAGCAGTACTTC. Translated: CSASAGTGGSYEQYF.

This chain joins TRBV3-1 (or the pseudogene TRBV3-2) and TRBJ2-2; a possible D gene is TRBD2 (5 bases). Germline lookup yields CDR1 LGHDT and CDR2 YNNKEL (reference sequence). This CDR3 has 16 amino acids. V was trimmed by 2 bases and J by 6 bases, leaving 16 bases between them. The CDR3 coding sequence is TGTGCCAGCAGCCAAACGTATCGCGCGGGTCCCGGGGAGCTGTTTTTT. It encodes CASSQTYRAGPGELFF.

This chain uses TRBV5-4 with TRBJ1-1; TRBD1 matches at 10 bases. V was clipped by 3 bases and J by 5 bases; unmatched bases: 10. The CDR3 covers 16 residues. Germline CDR1 and CDR2: SGHNT and YYREEE (reference sequence). CDR3 in amino acids: CASSSAGQGIRTEAFF. In nucleotides, the CDR3 is TGTGCCAGCAGCTCGGCGGGACAGGGGATAAGGACTGAAGCTTTCTTT.

The chain is built from TRBV6-1 and TRBJ1-2; TRBD1 matches at 7 bases. Losses at the gene ends were 4 bases for V and 6 bases for J; bases not matched to a gene: 14. CDR3 size: 16 residues. Germline CDR1 and CDR2: MNHNS and SASEGT. The CDR3 sequence: CASSGDGQAPAHGYTF. The CDR3 coding sequence is TGTGCCAGCAGTGGGGATGGACAGGCGCCAGCCCATGGCTACACCTTC.

V is TRBV10-3 and J is TRBJ2-1; no firm D call. Deletions cut 4 bases from V and 0 bases from J, with 22 bases between. The CDR3 contains 19 residues. Germline V lookup: CDR1 ENHRY, CDR2 SYGVKD. This CDR3 is CAISGELKRARSSYNEQFF. CDR3 DNA sequence: TGTGCCATCAGTGGAGAGTTGAAGCGAGCCCGAAGCTCCTACAATGAGCAGTTCTTC.

The V and J genes are TRBV1 and TRBJ2-2; the table's TRBD2 call for D was not verified on the DNA. TRBV1 is classified as a pseudogene. The CDR3 contains 16 residues. CDR3 loop: CTSSQLASETPGELFF. For the CDR3, the DNA is TGCACCAGCAGCCAACTTGCGTCGGAGACCCCCGGGGAGCTGTTTTTT.

The rearrangement links TRBV27 to TRBJ2-7; D is perhaps TRBD2 (6 bases). The CDR3 spans 15 residues. The germline gives CDR1 MNHEY, CDR2 SMNVEV (reference sequence). V dropped 6 bases and J dropped 0 bases, with 15 bases sitting between them. The CDR3: CASRWFGGSSYEQYF. The DNA for the CDR3 is TGTGCCAGCAGGTGGTTCGGGGGAAGCTCCTACGAGCAGTACTTC.

A single count supports this clone. This chain connects TRBV5-1 to TRBJ2-3; possible D gene TRBD2, 7 bases. The V end lost 2 bases, the J end lost 0 bases, and 10 bases lay between the germline ends. The CDR3 contains 15 residues. The V gene's germline CDR1 is SGHRS and CDR2 YFSETQ. CDR3 sequence reads: CASSFRGGSTDTQYF. Here the CDR3 DNA reads TGCGCCAGCAGCTTCAGGGGAGGGAGCACAGATACGCAGTATTTT. Filled out from reference TRBV5-1 and TRBJ2-3, the complete variable domain reads KAGVTQTPRYLIKTRGQQVTLSCSPISGHRSVSWYQQTPGQGLQFLFEYFSETQRNKGNFPGRFSGRQFSNSRSEMNVSTLELGDSALYLCASSFRGGSTDTQYFGPGTRLTVL.

The gene calls are TRBV7-7 and TRBJ1-3; 8 positions match TRBD1. This CDR3 is 16 amino acids long. Germline CDR1 reads SSHAT; CDR2 reads FNYEAQ (reference sequence). V shed 1 base and J 11 bases; nucleotides not matched to a gene: 13. In DNA, the CDR3 is TGTGCCAGCAGCTTAGGCCCCCCGGGACAGGTGGGGTCCATATATTTT. Protein: CASSLGPPGQVGSIYF.

This chain links TRBV27 with TRBJ1-5; maybe TRBD1 (5 bases). This CDR3 region has 15 residues. Trimming shortened V by 4 bases and J by 0 bases, and 10 bases separated the two germline ends. CDR1 and CDR2 (germline): MNHEY, SMNVEV (reference sequence). CDR3 bases: TGTGCCAGCAGTTCGAATCAGGGTAGCAATCAGCCCCAGCATTTT. Translated: CASSSNQGSNQPQHF.

About this clone itself: This specimen includes other DNA sequences encoding the same CDR3. The chain couples TRBV5-1 to TRBJ2-3, with 14 bases matching TRBD2. The germline V gene has CDR1 SGHRS and CDR2 YFSETQ. Trimming took 0 bases from V and 6 from J; bases not matched to a gene: 0. The CDR3 extends over 15 amino acids. Here the CDR3 reads CASSLGTSGGDTQYF. Written as DNA, the CDR3 is TGCGCCAGCAGCTTGGGGACTAGCGGGGGGGATACGCAGTATTTT.

V is TRBV27 and J is TRBJ2-7; 7 nucleotides match TRBD1. The germline CDR1 and CDR2 sequences are MNHEY and SMNVEV (reference sequence). The CDR3 contains 14 residues. The V and J ends lost 5 bases and 2 bases, in that order; junction bases with no gene match: 6. CDR3 sequence reads: CASSADRAAYEQYF. In nucleotides, the CDR3 is TGTGCCAGCAGTGCAGACAGGGCCGCCTACGAGCAGTACTTC.

DNA of the CDR3: TGTGCCAGCAGCCTTCGGACAGGAATGCTATATGGCTACACCTTC. Translated: CASSLRTGMLYGYTF. The chain is built from TRBV2 and TRBJ1-2; 7 bases line up with TRBD1. J lost 5 bases, V lost 6 bases, and 12 bases had no gene match. The germline gives CDR1 SNHLY, CDR2 FYNNEI. The CDR3 loop spans 15 amino acids.

The rearrangement joins TRBV9 to TRBJ1-2, with 7 bases identical to TRBD1. The CDR3 is made up of 15 amino acids. The V gene's germline CDR1 is SGDLS and CDR2 YYNGEE. V gave up 4 bases and J gave up 8 bases; unmatched junction bases: 14. In nucleotides, the CDR3 is TGTGCCAGCAGCTCCCGGGACAGCGGGCTGTACGGCTACACCTTC. Translation: CASSSRDSGLYGYTF.

CDR3 coding DNA: TGTGCCAGCAACGGACAGTCGCTGAGAGAGACCCAGTACTTC. Translated: CASNGQSLRETQYF. The chain has TRBV6-6 and TRBJ2-5; D perhaps matches TRBD1 (6 bases). The germline V and J ends were trimmed by 7 bases and 4 bases, with 16 bases remaining between them. The CDR3 sequence is 14 residues long. CDR1 and CDR2 (germline): MNHNY, SVGAGI (reference sequence).

This sequence joins TRBV7-9 and TRBJ1-4, with 8 bases lining up with TRBD1. CDR3 length equals 12 residues. The junction had 5 bases not matched to a gene; V was cut back by 4 bases and J by 13 bases. CDR1 and CDR2 (germline): SEHNR, FQNEAQ (reference sequence). The CDR3 loop is CASSSRTGLLFF. The CDR3 DNA reads as TGTGCCAGCAGCTCCCGGACAGGGTTACTGTTTTTT.

This chain connects TRBV12-3 or TRBV12-4 to TRBJ2-7; D not certain. The CDR3 length is 12 residues. V lost 2 bases to trimming and J lost 5 bases, with 7 bases between them. CDR3 sequence (DNA): TGTGCCAGCAGTTTACTAGTTGACGAGCAGTACTTC. The encoded protein is CASSLLVDEQYF.

The V and J genes are TRBV5-6 and TRBJ2-3; D ambiguous. This CDR3 is built from 14 residues. V lost 7 bases and J 1 base, leaving 13 bases between the germline ends. Germline CDR1 is SGHDT and CDR2 is YYEEEE. The CDR3 loop is CASAIGSGTDTQYF. The CDR3 coding sequence is TGTGCCAGCGCAATCGGAAGCGGCACAGATACGCAGTATTTT.

This chain links TRBV29-1 with TRBJ1-2; weak D call: TRBD1 (6 bases). V lost 2 bases, J lost 8 bases, and 15 bases lay in between. Germline V CDR1 and CDR2: SQVTM, ANQGSEA. The CDR3 contains 13 residues. The CDR3 nucleotides read TGCAGCGTTGAACGAGGGACACCGATCGGCTACACCTTC. Residues: CSVERGTPIGYTF.

This chain links TRBV5-4 with TRBJ1-1; D gene uncertain. The CDR3 sequence is 13 residues long. Germline CDR1 reads SGHNT; CDR2 reads YYREEE (reference sequence). Between the trimmed V and J ends, which lost 2 bases and 6 bases, there was a span of 11 bases. The CDR3 sequence is CASSLMEGPEAFF. Here the CDR3 DNA reads TGTGCCAGCAGCTTAATGGAGGGCCCTGAAGCTTTCTTT.

This clone was seen more than once but under ten times. The rearrangement uses TRBV28 and TRBJ1-1; 7 nucleotides align to TRBD1. Trimming at V came to 6 bases and at J to 2 bases, leaving 6 bases not matched to a gene. This CDR3 has 14 amino acids. CDR1 and CDR2 from the germline V gene are MDHEN and SYDVKM. For the CDR3, the DNA is TGTGCCAGCAGGGCCGGGACAGATAACACTGAAGCTTTCTTT. This sequence encodes CASRAGTDNTEAFF.